This entry concerns a single T cell receptor (beta chain). The target antigen is unknown. Germline CDR1 reads SGDLS; CDR2 reads YYNGEE. The CDR3 extends over 15 amino acids. V lost 4 bases and J lost 4; bases outside the gene matches: 10. These data belong to a study of cytomegalovirus exposure and HLA in healthy donors. The overall study: Inside one of the first data releases sat about 85 million unique TCRs taken from HLA-typed donors.

Amplification used 60 Vbeta primers and 13 Jbeta primers. Produced via immunoSEQ multiplex PCR; TCRdb's table is partial and in-frame only. The sample yields more than 95,000 clones, over 70% seen once. Study-level points and caveats: Whilst most TCR sequences proved rare, a subset of public TCRs occurred across many donors. The number of N-insertions in an Asian-associated ancestry cluster was reportedly below the roughly 700-donor mean in a later analysis.

This clonotype was obtained from a man between 25 and 39 years old in good health and CMV-seronegative. The genes are TRBV9 and TRBJ1-2, with 7 bases aligning to TRBD1. Sample: PBMCs. The CDR3 spells CASSPGTALLYGYTF. The CDR3, as DNA: TGTGCCAGCAGCCCCGGGACAGCACTACTCTATGGCTACACCTTC.